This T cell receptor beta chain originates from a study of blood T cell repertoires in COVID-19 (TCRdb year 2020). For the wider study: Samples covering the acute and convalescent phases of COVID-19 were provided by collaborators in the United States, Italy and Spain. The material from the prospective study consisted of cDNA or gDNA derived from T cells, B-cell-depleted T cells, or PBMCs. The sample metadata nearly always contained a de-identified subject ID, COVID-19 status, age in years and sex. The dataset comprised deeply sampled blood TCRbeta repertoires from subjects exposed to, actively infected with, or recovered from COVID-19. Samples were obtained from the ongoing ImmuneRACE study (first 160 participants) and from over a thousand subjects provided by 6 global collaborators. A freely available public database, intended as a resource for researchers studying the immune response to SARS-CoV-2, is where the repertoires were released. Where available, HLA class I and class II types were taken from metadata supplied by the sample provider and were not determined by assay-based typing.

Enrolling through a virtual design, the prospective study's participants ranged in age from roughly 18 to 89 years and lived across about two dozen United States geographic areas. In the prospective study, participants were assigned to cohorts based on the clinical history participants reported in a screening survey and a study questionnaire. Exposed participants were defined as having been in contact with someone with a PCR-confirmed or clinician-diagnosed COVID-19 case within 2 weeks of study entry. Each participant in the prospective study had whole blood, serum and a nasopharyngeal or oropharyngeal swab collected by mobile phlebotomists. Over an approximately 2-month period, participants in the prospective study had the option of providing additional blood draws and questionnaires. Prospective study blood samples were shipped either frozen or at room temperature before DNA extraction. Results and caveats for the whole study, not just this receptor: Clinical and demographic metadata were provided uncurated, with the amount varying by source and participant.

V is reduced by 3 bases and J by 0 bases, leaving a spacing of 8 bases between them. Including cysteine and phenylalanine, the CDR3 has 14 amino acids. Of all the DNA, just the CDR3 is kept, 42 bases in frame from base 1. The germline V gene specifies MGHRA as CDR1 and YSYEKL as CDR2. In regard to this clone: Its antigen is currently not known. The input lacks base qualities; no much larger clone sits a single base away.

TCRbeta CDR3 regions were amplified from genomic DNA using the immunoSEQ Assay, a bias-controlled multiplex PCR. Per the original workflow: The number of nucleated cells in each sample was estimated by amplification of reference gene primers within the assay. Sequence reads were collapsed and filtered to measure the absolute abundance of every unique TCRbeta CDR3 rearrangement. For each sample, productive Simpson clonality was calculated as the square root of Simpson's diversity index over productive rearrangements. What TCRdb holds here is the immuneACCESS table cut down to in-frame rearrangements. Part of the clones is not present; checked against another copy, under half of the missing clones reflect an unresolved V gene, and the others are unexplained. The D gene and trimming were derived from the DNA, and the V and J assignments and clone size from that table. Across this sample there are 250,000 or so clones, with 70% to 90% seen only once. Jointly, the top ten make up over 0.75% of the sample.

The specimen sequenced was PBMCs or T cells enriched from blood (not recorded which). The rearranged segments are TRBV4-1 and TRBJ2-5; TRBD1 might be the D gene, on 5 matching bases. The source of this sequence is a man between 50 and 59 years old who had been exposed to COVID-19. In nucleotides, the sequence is TGCGCCAGCAGCCACGTACAGGACCAAGAGACCCAGTACTTC. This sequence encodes CASSHVQDQETQYF.